This TCR beta chain emerged from a study of control samples from healthy donors and cancer patients. Here immunoSEQ multiplex PCR was the method, and the copy in TCRdb shows in-frame clones only, minus some. This table has about 130,000 clones, roughly 90% appearing once. Material for sequencing was blood. This receptor was identified in a middle-aged man in good health.

Written as DNA, the CDR3 is TGTGCCTCCAGGAGCGGGGATTATAGCAATCAGCCCCAGCATTTT. This translates into CASRSGDYSNQPQHF. The chain combines TRBV10-3 with TRBJ1-5; D uncertain. The CDR3 contains 15 residues. Germline-derived CDR1 and CDR2 are ENHRY and SYGVKD. The V end lost 11 bases, the J end lost 0 bases, and 17 bases lay between the germline ends.